The 25 T cell receptor beta chains below come from one sample, sequenced in a study of early T cells in non-severe SARS-CoV-2 infection. MiXCR was run by TCRdb on the 5' RACE reads, yielding one entry per CDR3 protein. The sample consists of about 92,000 distinct CDR3 sequences, approximately 17% of them appearing once. The sample was whole blood. These receptors all come from an adult who was a healthcare worker with PCR-confirmed SARS-CoV-2 infection or an uninfected control (not recorded which).

The chain combines TRBV11-2 with TRBJ2-2, with TRBD2 matching over 10 bases. The CDR3 covers 17 residues. The trim removed 3 bases at V and 0 bases at J, leaving 4 bases unmatched. Germline V lookup: CDR1 SGHAT, CDR2 FQNNGV. CDR3 in DNA: TGTGCCAGCAGCTTGTCTAGCGGGGGACCGAACACCGGGGAGCTGTTTTTT. Its translation is CASSLSSGGPNTGELFF.

The chain recombines TRBV12-3 or TRBV12-4 with TRBJ1-5; the match to TRBD1 covers 7 bases. The V gene end was trimmed by 2 bases and the J gene end by 3 bases; junction bases not matched to a gene: 7. The CDR3 is 16 amino acids. CDR3 protein: CASSLRQGTPNQPQHF. CDR3 nucleotide sequence: TGTGCCAGCAGTTTACGACAGGGCACCCCCAATCAGCCCCAGCATTTT.

The V call is TRBV12-3 or TRBV12-4, the J call TRBJ1-6, with unresolved D. Between the trimmed V and J ends, which lost 3 bases and 5 bases, there was a span of 5 bases. The CDR3 length is 13 residues. The CDR3 sequence is CASSFGDNSPLHF. The CDR3 coding sequence is TGTGCCAGCAGTTTCGGTGATAATTCACCCCTCCACTTT.

This clonotype has just a few counts. The chain is built from TRBV7-9 and TRBJ1-4; TRBD1 aligns across 7 bases. The CDR3 loop spans 15 amino acids. Trimming removed 1 base from V and 7 bases from J; junction bases left unmatched: 6. From germline, CDR1 is SEHNR and CDR2 FQNEAQ (reference sequence). In nucleotides, the CDR3 is TGTGCCAGCAGCTTAGGTGACAGGGCCGGTGAAAAACTGTTTTTT. It codes for CASSLGDRAGEKLFF. The full variable domain, rest sourced from reference TRBV7-9 and TRBJ1-4, is DTGVSQNPRHKITKRGQNVTFRCDPISEHNRLYWYRQTLGQGPEFLTYFQNEAQLEKSRLLSDRFSAERPKGSFSTLEIQRTEQGDSAMYLCASSLGDRAGEKLFFGSGTQLSVL.

This clonotype has more than one count but fewer than ten. J is TRBJ2-7 and V is TRBV28, with unresolved D. V gave up 4 bases and J gave up 5 bases, with 6 bases separating them. The CDR3 consists of 11 residues. In germline, CDR1 is MDHEN, CDR2 SYDVKM. Here the CDR3 DNA reads TGTGCCAGCAGTTCCATCCACGAGCAGTACTTC. The encoded protein is CASSSIHEQYF.

V is TRBV12-3 or TRBV12-4 and J is TRBJ1-4; 8 nucleotides match TRBD1. The CDR3 has 13 residues. The V gene end was trimmed by 10 bases and the J gene end by 8 bases; junction bases not matched to a gene: 9. The CDR3 reads CATNDRGGEKLFF. DNA of the CDR3: TGTGCCACCAATGACAGGGGTGGCGAAAAACTGTTTTTT.

This clonotype was counted a few times. The chain links TRBV7-6 to TRBJ1-5, with a possible D match to TRBD1 (6 bases). V shed 5 bases and J shed 7 bases, with 15 bases lying between them. Germline lookup yields CDR1 SGHVS and CDR2 FNYEAQ. The CDR3 runs to 14 residues. CDR3 DNA: TGTGCCAGCAGCCATGGGGGGCAGAAGCAGCCCCAGCATTTT. It is translated as CASSHGGQKQPQHF.

The genes are TRBV29-1 and TRBJ2-1, with D possibly TRBD1 on 6 matching bases. V was clipped by 7 bases and J by 9 bases, with 13 bases between them. The germline CDR1 and CDR2 sequences are SQVTM and ANQGSEA. The length of the CDR3 is 11 residues. The CDR3 region is CSAGQSGEQFF. CDR3 bases: TGCAGCGCTGGACAGTCCGGTGAGCAGTTCTTC.

This clonotype was picked up many times. The chain has TRBV25-1 and TRBJ2-5; D remains ambiguous. CDR3 length: 11 residues. Germline V gene lookup returns CDR1 MGHDK and CDR2 SYGVNS. V dropped 2 bases and J dropped 5 bases, with 3 bases sitting between them. CDR3 DNA sequence: TGTGCCAGCAGTGAAGGGGAGACCCAGTACTTC. Its translation is CASSEGETQYF.

The genes are TRBV5-1 and TRBJ1-1; TRBD1 is a possible D gene (6 bases). Germline CDR1 is SGHRS and CDR2 is YFSETQ. There are 14 residues in the CDR3. Trimming removed 6 bases at V and 2 bases at J, with 14 bases between. The CDR3 reads CASTLPGTNTEAFF. The CDR3 DNA sequence: TGCGCCAGCACCCTACCGGGGACAAACACTGAAGCTTTCTTT.

This clonotype was observed a few times. The rearrangement uses TRBV7-2 and TRBJ2-7; 7 nucleotides align to TRBD2. J lost 0 bases, V lost 8 bases, and 7 bases had no gene match. The CDR3 has 14 amino acids. Germline V gives CDR1 SGHTA, CDR2 FQGNSA. The CDR3 reads CASGSGTNSYEQYF. CDR3 nucleotides: TGTGCCAGCGGATCCGGGACTAACTCCTACGAGCAGTACTTC. Combining the CDR3 with reference TRBV7-2 and TRBJ2-7 gives the whole variable domain GAGVSQSPSNKVTEKGKDVELRCDPISGHTALYWYRQSLGQGLEFLIYFQGNSAPDKSGLPSDRFSAERTGGSVSTLTIQRTQQEDSAVYLCASGSGTNSYEQYFGPGTRLTVT.

This clonotype was picked up a small number of times. The CDR3 sequence: CASSPPSVRGGEQFF. The CDR3 coding sequence is TGTGCCAGCTCACCACCGTCCGTCCGGGGGGGTGAGCAGTTCTTC. The chain carries TRBV18 and TRBJ2-1; 8 bases agree with TRBD2. In germline, CDR1 is KGHSH, CDR2 LQKENI. The CDR3 spans 15 residues. Trimming at V came to 0 bases and at J to 9 bases, leaving 7 bases not matched to a gene.

This clonotype has more than one count but fewer than ten. The chain recombines TRBV9 with TRBJ2-7; 9 bases match TRBD1. The CDR3 spans 14 residues. Germline values: CDR1 SGDLS, CDR2 YYNGEE. V shed 3 bases, J shed 2 bases, and the junction held 3 bases outside the gene matches. The CDR3 loop is CASSEGTGPYEQYF. In nucleotides, the CDR3 is TGTGCCAGCAGCGAGGGGACAGGGCCCTACGAGCAGTACTTC. The entire variable domain, with the rest obtained from reference TRBV9 and TRBJ2-7, is as follows: DSGVTQTPKHLITATGQRVTLRCSPRSGDLSVYWYQQSLDQGLQFLIQYYNGEERAKGNILERFSAQQFPDLHSELNLSSLELGDSALYFCASSEGTGPYEQYFGPGTRLTVT.

Many counts were recorded for this clonotype. The chain has TRBV29-1 and TRBJ2-7, with D perhaps being TRBD1 or TRBD2 (5 bases each). V shed 3 bases and J shed 2 bases, with 23 bases lying between them. The germline V gene has CDR1 SQVTM and CDR2 ANQGSEA. This CDR3 comprises 17 residues. CDR3 sequence: CSVDQYNFRDRTYEQYF. CDR3 sequence (DNA): TGCAGCGTTGATCAATATAATTTCCGGGACCGCACCTACGAGCAGTACTTC.

This clonotype was observed a few times. This chain links TRBV5-6 with TRBJ2-3; D uncertain. Germline V gene data show CDR1 as SGHDT and CDR2 as YYEEEE. This CDR3 has 13 amino acids. V lost 1 base, J lost 1 base, and 4 bases lay in between. The CDR3 region has the DNA TGTGCCAGCAGCTTGTGGGGCACAGATACGCAGTATTTT. It encodes CASSLWGTDTQYF.

This clonotype is termed medium-sized (0.01 to 0.1%). The chain uses TRBV6-1 and TRBJ1-5; D is unresolved. The CDR3 sequence is 14 residues long. Trimming removed 3 bases from V and 1 base from J, with 7 bases in between. The germline V gene encodes CDR1 MNHNS and CDR2 SASEGT. CDR3: CASSDPTSNQPQHF. CDR3 coding DNA: TGTGCCAGCAGTGACCCCACCAGCAATCAGCCCCAGCATTTT.

The chain joins TRBV19 to TRBJ2-3, with D perhaps matching TRBD2 (5 bases). CDR3 size: 15 residues. V was trimmed by 1 base and J by 6 bases, leaving 14 bases between them. Germline V gene data show CDR1 as LNHDA and CDR2 as SQIVND (reference sequence). DNA for the CDR3: TGTGCCAGTAGTATAGTCGGGGAGCCCCTCGATACGCAGTATTTT. It is translated as CASSIVGEPLDTQYF.

Only a few counts were recorded for this clonotype. The gene calls are TRBV19 and TRBJ2-1; D possibly corresponds to TRBD2 (5 bases). The CDR3 extends over 16 amino acids. From germline, CDR1 is LNHDA and CDR2 SQIVND (reference sequence). Trimming shortened V by 3 bases and J by 0 bases, and 12 bases separated the two germline ends. CDR3 in DNA: TGTGCCAGTAGTATTAACCGGGATAGCTCCTACAATGAGCAGTTCTTC. As protein: CASSINRDSSYNEQFF.

This clonotype was picked up many times. The chain carries TRBV7-8 and TRBJ2-1, with D uncertain. V dropped 9 bases and J dropped 6 bases, with 15 bases sitting between them. CDR1 and CDR2 from the germline V gene are SGHVS and FQNEAQ. This CDR3 is 13 amino acids long. The CDR3 sequence: CASHPLVVNEQFF. The CDR3 DNA reads as TGTGCCAGTCACCCCCTAGTCGTCAATGAGCAGTTCTTC.

This clonotype was seen a handful of times. The V call is TRBV12-3 or TRBV12-4, the J call TRBJ2-3, with 14 bases identical to TRBD2. The ends lost 8 bases at V and 0 bases at J; junction bases unmatched: 7. This CDR3 comprises 17 residues. Written as DNA, the CDR3 is TGTGCCAGCTTCGGGACTAGCGGGGGACCTAGCACAGATACGCAGTATTTT. It is translated as CASFGTSGGPSTDTQYF.

The rearrangement links TRBV30 to TRBJ2-7, with D possibly being TRBD2 (6 bases). V was clipped by 0 bases and J by 2 bases, with 8 bases between them. The germline V gene encodes CDR1 GTSNPN and CDR2 SVGIG (reference sequence). The CDR3 is 13 residues long. In nucleotides, the CDR3 is TGTGCCTGGAGTGTACCGGGAGCCTACGAGCAGTACTTC. Its translation is CAWSVPGAYEQYF. Looking up the rest from reference TRBV30 and TRBJ2-7 gives the full variable domain: SQTIHQWPATLVQPVGSPLSLECTVEGTSNPNLYWYRQAAGRGLQLLFYSVGIGQISSEVPQNLSASRPQDRQFILSSKKLLLSDSGFYLCAWSVPGAYEQYFGPGTRLTVT.

The gene calls are TRBV7-9 and TRBJ1-1, with 9 nucleotides matching TRBD1. Germline V lookup: CDR1 SEHNR, CDR2 FQNEAQ (reference sequence). V gave up 4 bases and J gave up 5 bases; unmatched junction bases: 11. This CDR3 spans 16 amino acids. CDR3 nucleotides: TGTGCCAGCAGCTACTTGATTGGGACAGGGAATACTGAAGCTTTCTTT. This codes for CASSYLIGTGNTEAFF.

This clonotype was counted many times. The chain links TRBV6-1 to TRBJ1-5; D is ambiguous. From germline, CDR1 is MNHNS and CDR2 SASEGT. The CDR3 length is 13 residues. V was clipped by 2 bases and J by 2 bases, with 4 bases between them. For the CDR3, the DNA is TGTGCCAGCAGTGAACAGGGCAATCAGCCCCAGCATTTT. It encodes CASSEQGNQPQHF.

V gene TRBV20-1 combines with J gene TRBJ1-4; D perhaps matches TRBD1 (5 bases). V gave up 5 bases and J gave up 4 bases, with 11 bases separating them. The germline gives CDR1 DFQATT, CDR2 SNEGSKA (reference sequence). This CDR3 is 13 amino acids long. The CDR3 reads CSAPGTNNEKLFF. The CDR3, as DNA: TGCAGTGCTCCGGGGACCAATAATGAAAAACTGTTTTTT.

This chain links TRBV12-3 or TRBV12-4 with TRBJ2-5; D is perhaps TRBD1 (6 bases). V shed 3 bases and J shed 2 bases, with 13 bases lying between them. The CDR3 totals 15 residues. CDR3 region: CASSFSQGQQETQYF. Written as DNA, the CDR3 is TGTGCCAGCAGTTTCTCTCAGGGGCAACAAGAGACCCAGTACTTC.